Shown below are 18 T cell receptor beta chains from a single sample sequenced in a study of cytomegalovirus exposure and HLA in healthy donors. PCR was performed using 60 Vbeta and 13 Jbeta primers. Using immunoSEQ multiplex PCR, the repertoire was profiled, and TCRdb retains in-frame clones only, with some absent. The data show 130,000 or so clones, roughly four fifths seen once. The source material was PBMCs. These receptors all stem from a male donor in good health and CMV-seronegative.

The genes are TRBV27 and TRBJ1-6; 7 nucleotides match TRBD1. The trim removed 6 bases at V and 1 base at J, leaving 3 bases unmatched. Germline V gene lookup returns CDR1 MNHEY and CDR2 SMNVEV (reference sequence). The CDR3 contains 15 residues. CDR3 loop: CASSSTGSYNSPLHF. DNA for the CDR3: TGTGCCAGCAGCTCGACAGGGTCCTATAATTCACCCCTCCACTTT.

With regard to this clone: Compared with germline, one end of the junction differs, possibly owing to a read error. The V call is TRBV6-1, the J call TRBJ2-7; maybe TRBD2 (5 bases). Germline CDR1 and CDR2: MNHNS and SASEGT. The CDR3 length is 16 residues. This CDR3 is CASREEPQAVSYEQYF. As DNA, the CDR3 is TGTGCCAGCAGAGAAGAACCACAAGCGGTATCCTACGAGCAGTACTTC.

The chain recombines TRBV11-3 with TRBJ2-2, with TRBD1 as a possible D gene (5 bases). The CDR3 length is 15 residues. V lost 4 bases and J lost 6, with 15 bases in between. Germline V gene data show CDR1 as SGHNT and CDR2 as YENEEA. For the CDR3, the DNA is TGTGCCAGCAGCTCCAGGGTTACCCCCCCCGGGGAGCTGTTTTTT. Protein sequence: CASSSRVTPPGELFF.

In its sample, this clone was seen once. The chain employs TRBV4-3 and TRBJ2-5; 14 bases map to TRBD2. Trimming cost V 5 bases and J 4 bases; bases outside gene matches: 9. The CDR3 runs 17 residues. CDR1 is LGHNA, CDR2 YSLEER, per germline. CDR3 amino acids: CASSTNPGTSGGETQYF. CDR3 sequence (DNA): TGCGCCAGCAGCACTAACCCCGGGACTAGCGGGGGAGAGACCCAGTACTTC.

In regard to this clone: Other DNA sequences within the sample encode an identical CDR3. J is TRBJ2-1 and V is TRBV7-6; 9 bases are a match to TRBD1. The junction had 2 bases not matched to a gene; V was cut back by 1 base and J by 7 bases. CDR1 and CDR2 (germline): SGHVS, FNYEAQ. The CDR3 sequence is 14 residues long. CDR3 in DNA: TGTGCCAGCAGCTTAGGACAGGGGGGAAATGAGCAGTTCTTC. Translation gives CASSLGQGGNEQFF.

The V gene is TRBV5-1, the J gene TRBJ1-1; D is perhaps TRBD1 (5 bases). The CDR3 totals 14 residues. Germline loops: CDR1 SGHRS, CDR2 YFSETQ. The V and J ends lost 1 base and 4 bases respectively, with 11 bases between them. The CDR3 nucleotides read TGCGCCAGCAGCTTGACCTCAGGGATCACTGAAGCTTTCTTT. Translating gives CASSLTSGITEAFF.

The chain joins TRBV9 to TRBJ2-7; 11 bases are shared with TRBD1. The V segment lost 4 bases and the J segment 2 bases; nucleotides outside the gene matches: 5. The CDR3 contains 15 residues. The germline gives CDR1 SGDLS, CDR2 YYNGEE. CDR3 sequence (DNA): TGTGCCAGCAGCTACGGGACAGGGGGAACCTACGAGCAGTACTTC. It encodes CASSYGTGGTYEQYF. Full variable domain (remainder filled in from reference TRBV9 and TRBJ2-7): DSGVTQTPKHLITATGQRVTLRCSPRSGDLSVYWYQQSLDQGLQFLIQYYNGEERAKGNILERFSAQQFPDLHSELNLSSLELGDSALYFCASSYGTGGTYEQYFGPGTRLTVT.

J is TRBJ2-7 and V is TRBV11-1, with D possibly being TRBD1 (6 bases). Germline V gene lookup returns CDR1 SGHAT and CDR2 FQDESV (reference sequence). V dropped 2 bases and J dropped 6 bases, with 14 bases sitting between them. This CDR3 contains 14 residues. The CDR3 nucleotides read TGTGCCAGCAGCTTAATAAACAGGGTCTCCGAGCAGTACTTC. Encoded protein: CASSLINRVSEQYF.

The V and J genes are TRBV7-2 and TRBJ2-7; 12 bases match TRBD1. The CDR3 is 16 amino acids. V gave up 5 bases and J gave up 12 bases; unmatched junction bases: 17. Germline V gene data show CDR1 as SGHTA and CDR2 as FQGNSA. CDR3 DNA sequence: TGTGCCAGCAGCGATTTGTTTTCCGGGACAGGGGGCTTGCGGTACTTC. As protein: CASSDLFSGTGGLRYF.

The chain carries TRBV7-8 and TRBJ2-5; D not certain. Germline CDR1 SGHVS, CDR2 FQNEAQ. The CDR3 covers 11 residues. Deletions cut 7 bases from V and 5 bases from J, with 8 bases between. The CDR3 nucleotides are TGTGCCAGCACCCTCCGTGAGACCCAGTACTTC. It codes for CASTLRETQYF.

This chain uses TRBV7-9 with TRBJ1-6, with 7 nucleotides matching TRBD1. The germline CDR1 and CDR2 sequences are SEHNR and FQNEAQ (reference sequence). The CDR3 runs to 14 residues. Unmatched junction bases numbered 8, after V lost 6 bases and J lost 9 bases. The CDR3 DNA follows: TGTGCCAGCAGAGATAGACAGGGCAGTTCACCCCTCCACTTT. It translates to CASRDRQGSSPLHF.

The genes are TRBV7-3 and TRBJ2-3; 8 bases map to TRBD1. Trimming took 3 bases from V and 4 from J; bases not matched to a gene: 6. This CDR3 region has 15 residues. CDR1 and CDR2 from the germline V gene are SGHTA and FQGTGA. DNA for the CDR3: TGTGCCAGCAGCTTCACAGGGGGAGGCGCAGATACGCAGTATTTT. Translated, it gives CASSFTGGGADTQYF.

The V gene is TRBV2, the J gene TRBJ2-2; tentative D call: TRBD1 (6 bases). Trimming shortened V by 5 bases and J by 4 bases, and 14 bases separated the two germline ends. CDR1 is SNHLY and CDR2 is FYNNEI in the germline V gene. The CDR3 consists of 15 residues. As DNA, the CDR3 is TGTGCCAGCAGTACAGGGAATTCTGCCACCGGGGAGCTGTTTTTT. Amino acid sequence: CASSTGNSATGELFF.

The V gene is TRBV27, the J gene TRBJ2-2, with 9 nucleotides matching TRBD2. J lost 5 bases, V lost 5 bases, and 9 bases had no gene match. This CDR3 is 16 amino acids long. Germline V CDR1 and CDR2: MNHEY, SMNVEV (reference sequence). The CDR3 is CASSPRGGYGTGELFF. CDR3 in DNA: TGTGCCAGCAGTCCGCGGGGGGGCTATGGAACCGGGGAGCTGTTTTTT.

The chain joins TRBV4-3 to TRBJ2-6; weak D call: TRBD2 (6 bases). This CDR3 has 14 amino acids. CDR1 is LGHNA and CDR2 is YSLEER in the germline V gene. The V end was cut by 3 bases, the J end by 3 bases, with 6 bases between. This chain's CDR3 is CASSHSGGANVLTF. CDR3 sequence (DNA): TGCGCCAGCAGCCATAGCGGTGGGGCCAACGTCCTGACTTTC.

The chain uses TRBV28 and TRBJ2-1, with D perhaps matching TRBD2 (6 bases). The CDR3 totals 15 residues. Germline CDR1 MDHEN, CDR2 SYDVKM. V lost 3 bases and J lost 8, with 17 bases in between. The CDR3 here is CASSFEGGPPDEQFF. CDR3 in DNA: TGTGCCAGCAGTTTTGAGGGAGGACCCCCAGATGAGCAGTTCTTC.

The V gene is TRBV4-2, the J gene TRBJ1-6, with 9 bases that match TRBD1. The germline CDR1 and CDR2 sequences are LGHNA and YNFKEQ. CDR3 length: 16 residues. The trim removed 5 bases at V and 5 bases at J, leaving 7 bases unmatched. The CDR3 region has the DNA TGTGCCAGCAGCGACCAAAACAGGGGGCATAATTCACCCCTCCACTTT. It codes for CASSDQNRGHNSPLHF.

This chain uses TRBV29-1 with TRBJ2-1, with 7 bases fitting TRBD2. CDR3 length equals 15 residues. The junction had 13 bases not matched to a gene; V was cut back by 4 bases and J by 7 bases. Looked up from germline, CDR1 is SQVTM and CDR2 is ANQGSEA. The CDR3 here is CSVVSGGRSRNEQFF. The CDR3 DNA is TGCAGCGTTGTGTCAGGCGGGAGATCACGGAATGAGCAGTTCTTC.